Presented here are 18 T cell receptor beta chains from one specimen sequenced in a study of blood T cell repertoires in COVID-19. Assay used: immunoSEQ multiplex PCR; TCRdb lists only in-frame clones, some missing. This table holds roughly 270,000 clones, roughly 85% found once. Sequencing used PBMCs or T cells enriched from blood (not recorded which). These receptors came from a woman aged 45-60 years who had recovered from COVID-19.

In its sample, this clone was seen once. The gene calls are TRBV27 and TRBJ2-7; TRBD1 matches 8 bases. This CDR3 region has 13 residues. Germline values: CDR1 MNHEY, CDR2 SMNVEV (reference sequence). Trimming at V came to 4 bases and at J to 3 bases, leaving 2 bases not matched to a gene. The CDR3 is CASSWDRHYEQYF. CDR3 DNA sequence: TGTGCCAGCAGTTGGGACAGGCACTACGAGCAGTACTTC.

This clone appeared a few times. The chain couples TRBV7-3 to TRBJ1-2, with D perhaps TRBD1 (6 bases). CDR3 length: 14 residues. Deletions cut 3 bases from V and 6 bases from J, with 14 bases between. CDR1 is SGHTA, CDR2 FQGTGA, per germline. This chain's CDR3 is CASSFSRTGNGYTF. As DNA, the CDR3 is TGTGCCAGCAGCTTCAGCCGAACAGGGAATGGCTACACCTTC.

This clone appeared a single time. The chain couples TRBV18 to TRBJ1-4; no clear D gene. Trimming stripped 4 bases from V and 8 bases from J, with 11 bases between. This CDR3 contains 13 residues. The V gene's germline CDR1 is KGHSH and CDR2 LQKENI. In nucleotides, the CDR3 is TGTGCCAGCTCACGCGGCCTAGGCGAAAAACTGTTTTTT. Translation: CASSRGLGEKLFF.

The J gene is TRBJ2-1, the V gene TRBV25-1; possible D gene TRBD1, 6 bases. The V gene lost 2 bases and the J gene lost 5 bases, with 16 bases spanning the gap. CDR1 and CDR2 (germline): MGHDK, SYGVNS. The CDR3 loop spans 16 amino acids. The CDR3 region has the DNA TGTGCCAGCAGTGAAGCAGGGGCCATCCGGCACAATGAGCAGTTCTTC. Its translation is CASSEAGAIRHNEQFF.

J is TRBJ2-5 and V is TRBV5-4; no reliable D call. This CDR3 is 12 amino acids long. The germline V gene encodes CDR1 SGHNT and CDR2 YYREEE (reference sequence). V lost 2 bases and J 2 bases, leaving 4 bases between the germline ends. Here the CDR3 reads CASSFPQETQYF. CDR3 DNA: TGTGCCAGCAGCTTCCCGCAAGAGACCCAGTACTTC.

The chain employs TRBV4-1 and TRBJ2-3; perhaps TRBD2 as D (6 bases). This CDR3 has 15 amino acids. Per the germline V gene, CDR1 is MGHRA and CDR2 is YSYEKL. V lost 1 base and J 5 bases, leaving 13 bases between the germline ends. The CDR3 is CASSQGHGGGDTQYF. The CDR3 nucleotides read TGCGCCAGCAGCCAAGGTCACGGGGGAGGAGATACGCAGTATTTT.

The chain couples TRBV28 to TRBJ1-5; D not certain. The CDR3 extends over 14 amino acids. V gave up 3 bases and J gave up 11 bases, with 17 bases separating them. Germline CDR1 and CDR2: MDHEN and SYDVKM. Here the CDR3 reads CASSLRVPSVTQHF. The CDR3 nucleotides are TGTGCCAGCAGTTTGCGAGTTCCCAGCGTGACCCAGCATTTT.

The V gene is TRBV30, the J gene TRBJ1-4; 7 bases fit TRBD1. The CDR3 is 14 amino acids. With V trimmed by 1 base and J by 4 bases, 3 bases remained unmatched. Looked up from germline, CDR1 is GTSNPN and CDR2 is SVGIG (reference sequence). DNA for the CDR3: TGTGCCTGGAGTGCGACAGGGAATAATGAAAAACTGTTTTTT. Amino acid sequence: CAWSATGNNEKLFF.

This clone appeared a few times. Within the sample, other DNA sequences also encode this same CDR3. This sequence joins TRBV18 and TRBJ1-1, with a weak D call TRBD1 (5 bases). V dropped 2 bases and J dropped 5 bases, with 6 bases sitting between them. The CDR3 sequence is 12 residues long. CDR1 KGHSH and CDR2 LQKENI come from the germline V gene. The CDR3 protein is CASSPGQTEAFF. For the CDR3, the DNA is TGTGCCAGCTCACCAGGACAAACTGAAGCTTTCTTT.

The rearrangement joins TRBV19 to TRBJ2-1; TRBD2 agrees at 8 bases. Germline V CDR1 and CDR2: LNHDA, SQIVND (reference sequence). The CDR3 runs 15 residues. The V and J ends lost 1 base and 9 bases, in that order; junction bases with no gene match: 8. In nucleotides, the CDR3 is TGTGCCAGTAGTATAGGAGTGGCGGGAGGAATTGAGCAGTTCTTC. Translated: CASSIGVAGGIEQFF. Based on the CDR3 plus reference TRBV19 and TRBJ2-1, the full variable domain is DGGITQSPKYLFRKEGQNVTLSCEQNLNHDAMYWYRQDPGQGLRLIYYSQIVNDFQKGDIAEGYSVSREKKESFPLTVTSAQKNPTAFYLCASSIGVAGGIEQFFGPGTRLTVL.

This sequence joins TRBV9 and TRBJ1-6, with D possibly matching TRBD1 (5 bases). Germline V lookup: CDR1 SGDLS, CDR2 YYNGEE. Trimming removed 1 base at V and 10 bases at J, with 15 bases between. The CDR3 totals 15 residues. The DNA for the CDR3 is TGTGCCAGCAGCGTATTGCCAAGTGGGGGGTCACCCCTCCACTTT. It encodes CASSVLPSGGSPLHF.

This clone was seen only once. The CDR3: CASSLGTSGGYRALYNEQFF. DNA for the CDR3: TGCGCCAGCAGCTTAGGGACTAGCGGGGGGTACCGTGCCCTCTACAATGAGCAGTTCTTC. The gene calls are TRBV5-1 and TRBJ2-1, with 15 positions matching TRBD2. Germline values: CDR1 SGHRS, CDR2 YFSETQ. V shed 2 bases and J 3 bases; nucleotides not matched to a gene: 12. CDR3 length equals 20 residues.

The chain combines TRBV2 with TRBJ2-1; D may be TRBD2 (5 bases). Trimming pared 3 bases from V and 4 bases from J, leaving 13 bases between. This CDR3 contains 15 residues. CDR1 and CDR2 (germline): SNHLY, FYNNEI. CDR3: CASSDSGSGYNEQFF. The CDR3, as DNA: TGTGCCAGCAGTGACAGCGGTTCGGGGTACAATGAGCAGTTCTTC.

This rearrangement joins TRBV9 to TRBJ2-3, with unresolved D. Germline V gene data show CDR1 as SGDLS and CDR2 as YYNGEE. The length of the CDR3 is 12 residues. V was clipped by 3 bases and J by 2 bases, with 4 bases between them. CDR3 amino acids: CASSAFTDTQYF. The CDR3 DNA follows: TGTGCCAGCAGCGCTTTCACAGATACGCAGTATTTT.

CDR3 in amino acids: CASSISGGSSYNEQFF. The CDR3 DNA reads as TGTGCCAGCAGTATCAGCGGGGGGAGCTCCTACAATGAGCAGTTCTTC. The chain employs TRBV11-2 and TRBJ2-1; 9 bases fit TRBD2. CDR1 is SGHAT and CDR2 is FQNNGV in the germline V gene. The CDR3 consists of 16 residues. With 6 bases clipped from V and 0 bases from J, the junction kept 6 bases outside the gene matches.

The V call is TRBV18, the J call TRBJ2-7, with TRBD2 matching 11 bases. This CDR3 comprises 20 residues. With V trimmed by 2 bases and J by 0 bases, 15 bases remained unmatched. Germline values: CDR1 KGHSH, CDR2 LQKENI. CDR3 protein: CASSPNSKMKTSGNSYEQYF. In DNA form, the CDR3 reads TGTGCCAGCTCACCAAACTCAAAAATGAAGACTAGCGGGAACTCCTACGAGCAGTACTTC.

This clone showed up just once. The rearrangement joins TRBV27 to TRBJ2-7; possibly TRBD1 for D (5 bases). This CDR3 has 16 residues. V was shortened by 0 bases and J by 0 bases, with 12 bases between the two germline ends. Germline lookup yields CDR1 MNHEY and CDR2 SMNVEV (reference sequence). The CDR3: CASSLSKGYSSYEQYF. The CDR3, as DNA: TGTGCCAGCAGTTTATCGAAGGGGTATAGCTCCTACGAGCAGTACTTC.

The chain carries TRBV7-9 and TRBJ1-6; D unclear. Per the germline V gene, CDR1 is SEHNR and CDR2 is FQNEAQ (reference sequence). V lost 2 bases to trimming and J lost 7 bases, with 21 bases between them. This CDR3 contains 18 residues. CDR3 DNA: TGTGCCAGCAGCTTAATACCGTACGGGATACGTGGGAATTCACCCCTCCACTTT. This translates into CASSLIPYGIRGNSPLHF.